This TCR beta chain was identified in a study of memory B cells and T cells in multiple sclerosis. V dropped 5 bases and J dropped 1 base, with 5 bases sitting between them. The CDR3 is made up of 13 amino acids. Germline CDR1 reads LNHDA; CDR2 reads SQIVND (reference sequence). Assay: immunoSEQ multiplex PCR; the TCRdb copy retains only in-frame clones and omits some. The data contain roughly 30,000 clones, about 83% of them singletons. After stimulus-free culture, autoproliferating CFSE-dim and non-proliferating CFSE-high T cells were sequenced separately. Replicate wells were pooled after 7 days of stimulus-free culture of some 50 million CFSE-labeled PBMCs. Details on this clone: Its target is unknown.

The clonotype originates from a human donor with multiple sclerosis. The sample comprised PBMCs from blood kept in culture. The V gene is TRBV19, the J gene TRBJ2-2; D not certain. The CDR3 coding sequence is TGTGCCAGTAGTCGACAGAACACCGGGGAGCTGTTTTTT. This gives the protein CASSRQNTGELFF.